The clone carrying this T cell receptor (beta chain) showed up many times. Its target is not known. The record originates from a study of regulatory T cells in long-lasting Graves disease. Time point noted: persistent/refractory GD, antithyroid drugs over 5 years with positive TRAb. Scientists built the TCR library using RNA that was extracted from PBMCs. An endocrinology department in Xi'an, China, supplied the patients. Findings and caveats of the study: Accuracy was perhaps lowered by the small sample size. Whereas 966 public clonotypes were shared by new patients, persistent patients shared more, at a few thousand. It was in persistent disease that TRBV28, TRBJ1-2 and TRBJ2-5 were favored.

V lost 2 bases, J lost 5 bases, and 9 bases lay in between. The CDR3 contains 13 residues. Germline CDR1 and CDR2: MNHEY and SMNVEV (reference sequence). Arm-PCR with iRepertoire HTBI primers amplified the CDR3 regions for these TCR beta libraries. TCRdb independently ran MiXCR on the multiplex PCR reads; one entry per CDR3 protein. The data contain fewer than 400,000 distinct CDR3 sequences, 20% of them singletons. Sequencing used peripheral blood mononuclear cells (PBMCs), obtained when the disease was refractory, from a patient treated with antithyroid drugs. J is TRBJ2-5 and V is TRBV27; no definite D call. This receptor was taken from a female donor with Graves disease. CDR3 loop: CASSLHRLETQYF. The CDR3 DNA follows: TGTGCCAGCAGTTTACATCGCCTTGAGACCCAGTACTTC.